The rows below give T cell receptor beta chains drawn from one sample of a study of shared clonotypes between healthy human individuals. The table came from immunoSEQ multiplex PCR; TCRdb's copy has only in-frame clones and leaves some out. The table includes about 960,000 clones, 60% to 85% detected once. The specimen sequenced was memory CD4+ T cells sorted from blood. Receptors originate from a man aged 18 to 30 in good health. Each CDR3 is given with its conserved first and last residue. The D gene is left open where the match is weak. Not all rows give a size; the values are once, few, many and, for expanded clones, a class.

V	size	D	J	DNA	CDR3
TRBV6-1	few	TRBD1	TRBJ1-4	TGTGCCAGCAGTGAAGGGGACAGGGCTGGTGAAAAACTGTTTTTT	CASSEGDRAGEKLFF
TRBV5-1	.	.	TRBJ2-2	TGCGCCAGCAGCCCGCGCTTTGGGGCAGGAGACAACACCGGGGAGCTGTTTTTT	CASSPRFGAGDNTGELFF
TRBV4-2	.	TRBD1	TRBJ1-1	TGTGCCAGCAGCCAAGGGGGACAGTACAACACTGAAGCTTTCTTT	CASSQGGQYNTEAFF
TRBV7-9	.	TRBD2	TRBJ2-7	TGTGCCAGCAGCTCGCCGACTAGCGGGAGATACGAGCAGTACTTC	CASSSPTSGRYEQYF
TRBV6-1	.	.	TRBJ1-2	TGTGCCAGCAGTGAAATAGGGCCCTATGGCTACACCTTC	CASSEIGPYGYTF
TRBV4-1	.	TRBD2	TRBJ2-1	TGCGCCAGCAGCCAACCAGCGGGGTACAATGAGCAGTTCTTC	CASSQPAGYNEQFF
TRBV2	.	.	TRBJ2-7	TGTGCCAGCAGCCTTATACCCTCCCCAGGAACCCCCTACGAGCAGTACTTC	CASSLIPSPGTPYEQYF
TRBV9	.	.	TRBJ2-7	TGTGCCAGCGTACGCCGGAGCTCCTACGAGCAGTACTTC	CASVRRSSYEQYF
TRBV6-6	.	TRBD1	TRBJ2-2	TGTGCCAGCAGTCGACAGGGTGATGTCGGGGAGCTGTTTTTT	CASSRQGDVGELFF
TRBV6-6	.	.	TRBJ2-6	TGTGCCAGCAACCGAGGGGCAGGTGGGGCCAACGTCCTGACTTTC	CASNRGAGGANVLTF
TRBV5-6	few	TRBD1	TRBJ1-5	TGTGCCAGCAGCCCCGGGACAGGGTTTCAGCCCCAGCATTTT	CASSPGTGFQPQHF
TRBV7-9	many	TRBD1	TRBJ1-2	TGTGCCAGCAGCCTTACCGGGACAGGGGGCGGGAATGGCTACACCTTC	CASSLTGTGGGNGYTF
TRBV18	.	TRBD1	TRBJ2-5	TGTGCCAGCTCAGACAGGGGTCAAGAGACCCAGTACTTC	CASSDRGQETQYF
TRBV5-1	.	TRBD2	TRBJ2-7	TGCGCCAGCAGCTTGGGAGTTAGCGGGAGAACGGCCGAGCAGTACTTC	CASSLGVSGRTAEQYF
TRBV6-1	.	.	TRBJ2-1	TGTGCCAGCAGTGAGTACTCCTTCTCCTACAATGAGCAGTTCTTC	CASSEYSFSYNEQFF
TRBV28	.	.	TRBJ2-7	TGTGCCAGCAGTTTACCAGGGACTGGGGGTTACGAGCAGTACTTC	CASSLPGTGGYEQYF
TRBV5-1	.	.	TRBJ2-3	TGCGCCAGCAGCCCCTATCCGGGACTCGCCACAGATACGCAGTATTTT	CASSPYPGLATDTQYF
TRBV7-8	.	.	TRBJ1-5	TGTGCCAGCAGTTCGGGGGACTCAGGATGGAATAGCAATCAGCCCCAGCATTTT	CASSSGDSGWNSNQPQHF
TRBV6-1	.	.	TRBJ1-2	TGTGCCAGCAGAATTCCCGGGACAAACTATGGCTACACCTTC	CASRIPGTNYGYTF
TRBV19	.	.	TRBJ1-5	TGTGCCAGTAGTAAAATTAAGACCGGGGCTCAGCCCCAGCATTTT	CASSKIKTGAQPQHF
TRBV5-1	few	.	TRBJ2-3	TGCGCCAGCACCCGGGACTCTGGCACAGATACGCAGTATTTT	CASTRDSGTDTQYF
TRBV6-5	.	.	TRBJ1-5	TGTGCCAGCAGGAAGGGGGGTATGGTCAATCAGCCCCAGCATTTT	CASRKGGMVNQPQHF